A selection of T cell receptor beta chains follows, all from one sample in a study of blood T cell repertoires in COVID-19. Assay used: immunoSEQ multiplex PCR; TCRdb lists only in-frame clones, some missing. The sample lists around 250,000 clones, 70% to 90% occurring once. The specimen sequenced was PBMCs or T cells enriched from blood (not recorded which). The receptors were gathered from a woman aged 45-60 years who had recovered from COVID-19. CDR3s include the opening cysteine and the closing phenylalanine or tryptophan.

V	J	CDR3
TRBV29-1	TRBJ1-1	CSAEVAGTEAFF
TRBV14	TRBJ1-2	CASSSEAGGLYGYTF
TRBV5-1	TRBJ2-1	CASSLTGTNNEQFF
TRBV18	TRBJ2-3	CASSPTLATSTDTQYF
TRBV7-6	TRBJ1-5	CASSLRTGENQPQHF
TRBV6-5	TRBJ2-3	CASCPGHNTDTQYF
TRBV28	TRBJ2-1	CASTLGGTFSYNEQFF
TRBV5-4	TRBJ1-2	CASSFNRGYYGYTF
TRBV7-9	TRBJ2-7	CASSLGTGGNSYEQYF
TRBV28	TRBJ1-1	CASSPSSGGITEAFF
TRBV6-5	TRBJ2-1	CASARGNEQFF
TRBV28	TRBJ2-7	CASSLVTGTGLGEQYF
TRBV18	TRBJ1-1	CASSPQGARNTEAFF
TRBV2	TRBJ1-3	CASSTGDHTIYF
TRBV5-6	TRBJ2-3	CASSLAGPGGDTQYF
TRBV7-2	TRBJ2-3	CASSSWTSGTDTQYF
TRBV4-1	TRBJ1-4	CASSHPGQLNEKLFF
TRBV6-1	TRBJ1-5	CASSESGQGTGQPQHF
TRBV2	TRBJ2-4	CASRVENIQYF
TRBV6-5	TRBJ2-7	CASTTGGRVHEQYF
TRBV3-1/TRBV3-2	TRBJ2-7	CASSQPSGRHYEQYF
TRBV9	TRBJ2-1	CASSVGVGLALSNEQFF
TRBV5-1	TRBJ2-5	CASSFHRLAGGPGGETQYF
TRBV19	TRBJ2-3	CASSTGDTQYF
TRBV6-1	TRBJ1-4	CASSEILSDSNEKLFF
TRBV19	TRBJ1-1	CASWYGQGIFGTEAFF
TRBV28	TRBJ1-1	CASSSPRDTNTEAFF
TRBV7-9	TRBJ2-5	CASSWDSETQYF
TRBV25-1	TRBJ1-2	CASSWQGLGYTF
TRBV18	TRBJ2-1	CASSPGQGALNEQFF
TRBV21-1	TRBJ1-1	CASSKVTGTGARTEAFF
TRBV11-2	TRBJ1-5	CASSSDRFIGNQPQHF
TRBV19	TRBJ2-6	CASTYPYSGANVLTF
TRBV9	TRBJ2-1	CASSGGRASYNEQFF
TRBV27	TRBJ1-2	CASSFSQNYGYTF
TRBV11-2	TRBJ2-1	CASSLRTSGAKRGDEQFF
TRBV4-1	TRBJ1-1	CASSQVGQMNTEAFF
TRBV2	TRBJ1-5	CASLPGTAVNQPQHF
TRBV2	TRBJ1-1	CASNTGNTEAFF
TRBV11-3	TRBJ2-7	CASSLRDKPYEQYF
TRBV10-3	TRBJ2-1	CAISDPGTSGSWFF
TRBV10-2	TRBJ1-2	CASSGTWGGYTF
TRBV7-9	TRBJ2-3	CASSLGEAGDTQYF